Listed here are 16 T cell receptor beta chains from one sample, sequenced in a study of blood T cell repertoires in COVID-19. Using immunoSEQ multiplex PCR, the repertoire was profiled, and TCRdb retains in-frame clones only, with some absent. The repertoire holds about 70,000 clones, with approximately 83% as singletons. Material for sequencing was peripheral blood. Receptors originate from a man in his forties with COVID-19, enrolled during active disease.

The chain uses TRBV25-1 and TRBJ2-1; TRBD2 might be the D (6 bases). The CDR3 is 15 residues long. V was clipped by 5 bases and J by 2 bases, with 13 bases between them. The germline CDR1 and CDR2 sequences are MGHDK and SYGVNS. The CDR3 here is CASSLGGATYNEQFF. Written as DNA, the CDR3 is TGTGCCAGCAGTCTCGGGGGAGCAACCTACAATGAGCAGTTCTTC.

The J gene is TRBJ1-2, the V gene TRBV3-1 (or the pseudogene TRBV3-2); D unclear. The V gene lost 0 bases and the J gene lost 2 bases, with 7 bases spanning the gap. Germline-derived CDR1 and CDR2 are LGHDT and YNNKEL (reference sequence). The CDR3 totals 14 residues. CDR3 protein: CASSQDEGNYGYTF. As DNA, the CDR3 is TGTGCCAGCAGCCAAGATGAGGGAAACTATGGCTACACCTTC.

The chain has TRBV3-1 (or the pseudogene TRBV3-2) and TRBJ1-1, with 7 nucleotides matching TRBD1. CDR1 LGHDT and CDR2 YNNKEL come from the germline V gene (reference sequence). Unmatched junction bases numbered 3, after V lost 4 bases and J lost 1 base. The CDR3 has 14 residues. The CDR3 bases are TGTGCCAGCAGCCTAACAGGGGCGAACACTGAAGCTTTCTTT. Translation: CASSLTGANTEAFF.

The chain recombines TRBV4-1 with TRBJ2-1; tentative D call: TRBD1 (6 bases). This CDR3 is 15 amino acids long. Germline V lookup: CDR1 MGHRA, CDR2 YSYEKL. V was cut by 0 bases and J by 7 bases, with 13 bases left in between. In DNA form, the CDR3 reads TGCGCCAGCAGCCAAGATCGGACAGTCCTAAATGAGCAGTTCTTC. Its protein product is CASSQDRTVLNEQFF.

V usage is TRBV7-9 and J usage is TRBJ2-5; a weak D match, TRBD2 (8 bases). The CDR3 covers 14 residues. Germline values: CDR1 SEHNR, CDR2 FQNEAQ (reference sequence). V gave up 5 bases and J gave up 5 bases, with 15 bases separating them. The CDR3 reads CASSGGGTVETQYF. The DNA of the CDR3 is TGTGCCAGCAGCGGCGGGGGGACAGTGGAGACCCAGTACTTC.

V gene TRBV11-2 combines with J gene TRBJ2-1; 8 bases align to TRBD2. This CDR3 is built from 16 residues. Germline assignment: CDR1 SGHAT and CDR2 FQNNGV. V trimming: 5 bases; J trimming: 5 bases; junction bases outside the gene matches: 11. The CDR3 here is CASSPRLAGGNNEQFF. In DNA, the CDR3 is TGTGCCAGCAGCCCTAGGTTGGCGGGGGGTAACAATGAGCAGTTCTTC.

V usage is TRBV15 and J usage is TRBJ2-3, with D unresolved. The V and J ends lost 0 bases and 4 bases respectively, with 5 bases between them. The V gene's germline CDR1 is LNHNV and CDR2 YYDKDF (reference sequence). The CDR3 length is 13 residues. DNA of the CDR3: TGTGCCACCAGCAGAGATCGGGCAGATACGCAGTATTTT. It translates to CATSRDRADTQYF.

V usage is TRBV30 and J usage is TRBJ1-6, with D possibly being TRBD1 (6 bases). V was shortened by 0 bases and J by 9 bases, with 12 bases between the two germline ends. CDR1 and CDR2 from the germline V gene are GTSNPN and SVGIG (reference sequence). The CDR3 is 14 residues long. The CDR3 region has the DNA TGTGCCTGGAGTGTAATGGGGGCTGTTTCACCCCTCCACTTT. Residues: CAWSVMGAVSPLHF.

The rearrangement joins TRBV6-5 to TRBJ1-5; 8 positions agree with TRBD1. The CDR3 has 13 residues. Germline trimming cut 6 bases from V and 6 bases from J; bases unmatched to any gene: 4. Germline V gene data show CDR1 as MNHEY and CDR2 as SVGAGI. In DNA, the CDR3 is TGTGCCAGCAGGACAGGGGTTGGTCAGCCCCAGCATTTT. Its translation is CASRTGVGQPQHF.

CDR3 bases: TGTGCCAGCGGTAACAGGGGTCCCTATGGCTACACCTTC. This codes for CASGNRGPYGYTF. The rearrangement links TRBV11-2 to TRBJ1-2; 7 nucleotides line up with TRBD1. This CDR3 contains 13 residues. Germline V gene sequence: CDR1 SGHAT, CDR2 FQNNGV. With V trimmed by 8 bases and J by 4 bases, 7 bases remained unmatched. The variable domain in full, completed from reference TRBV11-2 and TRBJ1-2, reads EAGVAQSPRYKIIEKRQSVAFWCNPISGHATLYWYQQILGQGPKLLIQFQNNGVVDDSQLPKDRFSAERLKGVDSTLKIQPAKLEDSAVYLCASGNRGPYGYTFGSGTRLTVV.

This clone came up once. The genes are TRBV3-1 (or the pseudogene TRBV3-2) and TRBJ2-1; no firm D call. The CDR3 extends over 11 amino acids. V lost 1 base and J 7 bases, leaving 2 bases between the germline ends. Germline V lookup: CDR1 LGHDT, CDR2 YNNKEL (reference sequence). The CDR3 spells CASSQANEQFF. CDR3 bases: TGTGCCAGCAGCCAAGCGAATGAGCAGTTCTTC.

The chain joins TRBV3-1 (or the pseudogene TRBV3-2) to TRBJ2-3, with 12 bases lining up with TRBD2. Germline CDR1 and CDR2: LGHDT and YNNKEL (reference sequence). The CDR3 totals 16 residues. The trim removed 4 bases at V and 5 bases at J, leaving 7 bases unmatched. The CDR3 is CASSLQRTSGEDTQYF. The CDR3 nucleotides are TGTGCCAGCAGCCTACAAAGGACTAGCGGGGAAGATACGCAGTATTTT.

This sequence joins TRBV18 and TRBJ1-1, with D perhaps matching TRBD1 (6 bases). Trimming removed 3 bases at V and 1 base at J, with 6 bases between. Germline V CDR1 and CDR2: KGHSH, LQKENI. This CDR3 region has 13 residues. CDR3 sequence: CASSPGQNTEAFF. CDR3 nucleotides: TGTGCCAGCTCACCGGGACAGAACACTGAAGCTTTCTTT.

This chain uses TRBV28 with TRBJ2-2; 8 positions match TRBD1. Trimming took 6 bases from V and 6 from J; bases not matched to a gene: 6. The CDR3 runs 14 residues. CDR1 is MDHEN, CDR2 SYDVKM, per germline. CDR3 in DNA: TGTGCCAGCAGCCAAGGACAGGGCCCCGGGGAGCTGTTTTTT. This gives the protein CASSQGQGPGELFF.

This chain links TRBV19 with TRBJ2-5; D perhaps matches TRBD2 (6 bases). This CDR3 is 16 amino acids long. Deletions cut 1 base from V and 5 bases from J, with 17 bases between. The germline V gene encodes CDR1 LNHDA and CDR2 SQIVND (reference sequence). The DNA of the CDR3 is TGTGCCAGTAGTATAGGAAGACTAGAGCCGGGGGAGACCCAGTACTTC. This gives the protein CASSIGRLEPGETQYF.

The J gene is TRBJ2-1, the V gene TRBV4-1; TRBD1 agrees at 12 bases. Germline-derived CDR1 and CDR2 are MGHRA and YSYEKL. J gave up 10 bases and V 5 bases, and 9 bases lay outside the gene matches. The CDR3 spans 15 residues. The CDR3 is CASSKGQGALGEQFF. The CDR3 DNA follows: TGCGCCAGCAGCAAGGGACAGGGGGCGCTGGGAGAGCAGTTCTTC.